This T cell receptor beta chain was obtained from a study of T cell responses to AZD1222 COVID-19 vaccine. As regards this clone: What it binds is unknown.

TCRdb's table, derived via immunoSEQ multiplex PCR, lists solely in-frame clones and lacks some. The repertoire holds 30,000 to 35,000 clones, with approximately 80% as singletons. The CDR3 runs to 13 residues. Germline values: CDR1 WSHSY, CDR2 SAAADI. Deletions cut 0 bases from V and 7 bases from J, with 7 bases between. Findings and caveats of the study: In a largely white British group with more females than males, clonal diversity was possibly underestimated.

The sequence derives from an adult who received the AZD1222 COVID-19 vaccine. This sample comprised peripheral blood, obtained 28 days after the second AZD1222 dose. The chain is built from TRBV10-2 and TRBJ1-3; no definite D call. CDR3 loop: CASSESMGNTIYF. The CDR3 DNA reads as TGCGCCAGCAGTGAGTCGATGGGGAACACCATATATTTT.